This T cell receptor beta chain came from a study of blood T cell repertoires in COVID-19. Study details: Whether acute or convalescent, the COVID-19 samples came from the United States, Italy and Spain. From T cells, B-cell-depleted T cells, or PBMCs came the material, which was cDNA or gDNA.

Methods used by the authors: Reference gene primer amplification yielded estimated nucleated cell counts. Generated by immunoSEQ multiplex PCR, the TCRdb table keeps only in-frame clones and is missing some. Clone size and V and J calls were adopted from that table, with D and trimming inferred from the DNA. The profile covers 100,000 to 120,000 clones, with 70% to 90% appearing a single time and more than 7% taken by the ten largest. The sequence derives from a woman in her 70s who had recovered from COVID-19. Sequenced input: peripheral blood.

This chain's CDR3 is CASSIPAYEQYF. The DNA for the CDR3 is TGCGCCAGCAGCATCCCTGCCTACGAGCAGTACTTC. The rearrangement joins TRBV5-1 to TRBJ2-7; unclear D gene. CDR3 length: 12 amino acids. Trimming shortened V by 4 bases and J by 2 bases, and 7 bases separated the two germline ends. In germline, CDR1 is SGHRS, CDR2 YFSETQ.